Described below is a single T cell receptor (beta chain) sequence and its context. The data were obtained in a study of blood T cell repertoires in COVID-19. Looking at the study overall: Sources were T cells, B-cell-depleted T cells, or PBMCs; the material itself was cDNA or gDNA.

Assay used: immunoSEQ multiplex PCR; TCRdb lists only in-frame clones, some missing. The repertoire holds 200,000 to 250,000 clones, with around 80% as singletons. V shed 0 bases and J 4 bases; nucleotides not matched to a gene: 2. The CDR3 covers 14 residues. Germline-derived CDR1 and CDR2 are LGHDT and YNNKEL (reference sequence). The chain carries TRBV3-1 (or the pseudogene TRBV3-2) and TRBJ2-7, with 8 bases matching TRBD1. Sequenced sample: peripheral blood. The clonotype comes from a woman older than 75 with COVID-19, enrolled during active disease. The CDR3 region is CASSQDRGQYEQYF. The DNA for the CDR3 is TGTGCCAGCAGCCAAGACAGGGGGCAGTACGAGCAGTACTTC.